This is a list of T cell receptor beta chains from one sample in a study of shared clonotypes between healthy human individuals. Sequenced by immunoSEQ multiplex PCR; TCRdb stores in-frame clones only, minus some. The sample shows around 2.5 million clones, 80% to 95% of them seen only once. Sequenced: naive CD4+ T cells from PBMCs. The receptors stem from a man aged 18 to 30 in good health. Some clones in this sample may be carry-over from other donors' samples. Both conserved end residues are trimmed from each CDR3. Fields, in order: J gene, clone size, D gene, V gene, CDR3 protein. The D gene is left open where the match is weak. Size is omitted from some rows. Given values are once, few, many or a class for expanded clones.

J: TRBJ2-1
size: once
D: TRBD2
V: TRBV6-6
CDR3: ASSSGSGRPSHEQF

J: TRBJ1-2
size: -
D: -
V: TRBV7-9
CDR3: ASGTYYGYT

J: TRBJ2-7
size: -
D: -
V: TRBV6-5
CDR3: ASSRKGGYEQY

J: TRBJ1-1
size: -
D: -
V: TRBV5-5
CDR3: ASSWDLNTEAF

J: TRBJ2-6
size: -
D: TRBD1
V: TRBV5-6
CDR3: ASSWRTGSGANVLT

J: TRBJ1-1
size: -
D: TRBD1
V: TRBV11-3
CDR3: ASSLGGTGLNTEAF

J: TRBJ2-7
size: -
D: -
V: TRBV27
CDR3: ASTQRVMGVYEQY

J: TRBJ2-5
size: -
D: -
V: TRBV10-3
CDR3: AISDEIGGPRETQY

J: TRBJ2-5
size: -
D: TRBD2
V: TRBV5-1
CDR3: ASSRGLAGETQY

J: TRBJ1-2
size: -
D: -
V: TRBV5-1
CDR3: ASTRGGNYGYT

J: TRBJ1-4
size: -
D: -
V: TRBV7-9
CDR3: ASSFEQGNEKLF

J: TRBJ2-1
size: -
D: -
V: TRBV5-1
CDR3: ASSLEGAGEQF

J: TRBJ1-4
size: -
D: -
V: TRBV28
CDR3: ASSFGYGSNEKLF

J: TRBJ2-5
size: once
D: -
V: TRBV5-4
CDR3: ASSLGASVETQY

J: TRBJ1-1
size: few
D: -
V: TRBV19
CDR3: ASSIGGGTEAF

J: TRBJ2-5
size: -
D: -
V: TRBV7-3
CDR3: ASSPRQQETQY

J: TRBJ2-7
size: -
D: TRBD2
V: TRBV10-1
CDR3: ASSPLAGGDPYEQY

J: TRBJ2-7
size: -
D: -
V: TRBV7-2
CDR3: ASSPGFPVNEQY

J: TRBJ1-6
size: -
D: -
V: TRBV4-1
CDR3: ASSQEEGTPLH

J: TRBJ2-7
size: -
D: -
V: TRBV9
CDR3: ASSAGGPFSYEQY

J: TRBJ2-1
size: -
D: TRBD1
V: TRBV6-5
CDR3: ASSYRGQGAGNEQF

J: TRBJ1-2
size: -
D: -
V: TRBV29-1
CDR3: SVLSGNYGYT

J: TRBJ2-7
size: -
D: -
V: TRBV18
CDR3: ASSPGPRSYEQY

J: TRBJ2-5
size: -
D: -
V: TRBV7-6
CDR3: ASSLGLEETQY

J: TRBJ2-7
size: -
D: -
V: TRBV7-8
CDR3: ASSFGEGGGSYEQY

J: TRBJ2-7
size: -
D: TRBD1
V: TRBV9
CDR3: ASSVGRGGTGPYEQY

J: TRBJ2-2
size: -
D: -
V: TRBV6-5
CDR3: ASSPLVNFRELF

J: TRBJ2-3
size: -
D: TRBD2
V: TRBV29-1
CDR3: SVPAILAGGPDTQY

J: TRBJ2-7
size: -
D: TRBD2
V: TRBV5-4
CDR3: ASSRPGLGTYEQY

J: TRBJ2-3
size: -
D: TRBD2
V: TRBV7-3
CDR3: ASSLRREGVPDTQY

J: TRBJ2-1
size: -
D: -
V: TRBV11-2
CDR3: ASSLIGGQSYNEQF

J: TRBJ2-1
size: once
D: TRBD2
V: TRBV5-1
CDR3: ASSLDQGLGYNEQF